Presented here are 2 T cell receptor delta chains from one specimen sequenced in a study of γδ T cells in repeated Plasmodium falciparum infection. Flow sorting of PBMC yielded separate Vgamma9/Vdelta2+ and Vdelta2-negative gammadelta T cell populations for bulk repertoire analysis. TCRdb redid clone calling on the multiplex PCR reads using CATT. In the table there are 75,000 to 95,000 delta-chain clones, less than 1% of which are singletons. The sample comprised gamma-delta T cells from blood. The receptors stem from a pool of human donors (malaria-infected and uninfected, not separated).

This clone was seen a few times. The TCRdb protein, from a much larger clone, departs from this DNA's translation at residue 11, likely by read error; the protein shown derives from the DNA. The V and J genes are TRDV3 and TRDJ1, with 8 nucleotides matching TRDD2. V shed 1 base and J 2 bases; nucleotides not matched to a gene: 24. The germline gives CDR1 TVYSNPD, CDR2 GDNSRS (reference sequence). This CDR3 spans 20 amino acids. The CDR3 reads CAFTGLPIIVNPRTTDKLIF. The CDR3 coding sequence is TGTGCCTTTACTGGCCTTCCTATTATCGTTAACCCAAGAACGACCGATAAACTCATCTTT.

This clone was found a few times. The protein TCRdb gives is from a much larger clone and does not agree with this DNA's translation at residue 10, likely a read error; the protein shown here comes from the DNA. This chain joins TRDV1 and TRDJ1; TRDD2 is a possible D gene (6 bases). The CDR3 runs 19 residues. The ends were cut back, 0 bases at V and 7 bases at J, with 27 bases in the middle. Per the germline V gene, CDR1 is TSWWSYY and CDR2 is QGS. The CDR3 protein is CALGELGIPSELGRSKLIF. The CDR3 DNA reads TGTGCTCTTGGGGAACTCGGGATCCCTTCCGAATTAGGAAGGAGTAAACTCATCTTT.